Presented here are 14 T cell receptor beta chains from one specimen sequenced in a study of cytomegalovirus exposure and HLA in healthy donors. 13 Jbeta primers and 60 Vbeta primers were used for the PCR. Generated by immunoSEQ multiplex PCR, the TCRdb table keeps only in-frame clones and is missing some. This table holds over 150,000 clones, roughly 78% found once. Sequencing was carried out using PBMCs. Receptors originate from a girl aged 5-17 years in good health and CMV-seropositive.

This clone was found once. The V gene is TRBV7-6, the J gene TRBJ2-3, with 7 bases fitting TRBD2. CDR1 is SGHVS and CDR2 is FNYEAQ in the germline V gene. The CDR3 loop spans 15 amino acids. The ends lost 4 bases at V and 0 bases at J; junction bases unmatched: 4. The CDR3 here is CASSSLAASTDTQYF. The CDR3, as DNA: TGTGCCAGCAGCTCCCTAGCGGCTAGCACAGATACGCAGTATTTT.

This clone was counted a single time. The chain links TRBV10-3 to TRBJ2-2; TRBD1 might be the D (6 bases). The CDR3 is 13 residues long. Trimming stripped 8 bases from V and 1 base from J, with 8 bases between. Germline V gene sequence: CDR1 ENHRY, CDR2 SYGVKD. In DNA, the CDR3 is TGTGCCATCCTGGGACAGAACACCGGGGAGCTGTTTTTT. Translated, it gives CAILGQNTGELFF.

This chain joins TRBV15 and TRBJ1-3; unclear D gene. Looked up from germline, CDR1 is LNHNV and CDR2 is YYDKDF (reference sequence). This CDR3 comprises 14 residues. V was shortened by 3 bases and J by 1 base, with 7 bases between the two germline ends. CDR3 bases: TGTGCCACCAGCAGCAGCGGATCTGGAAACACCATATATTTT. Protein product: CATSSSGSGNTIYF. The full variable domain, its missing parts supplied by reference TRBV15 and TRBJ1-3, is DAMVIQNPRYQVTQFGKPVTLSCSQTLNHNVMYWYQQKSSQAPKLLFHYYDKDFNNEADTPDNFQSRRPNTSFCFLDIRSPGLGDTAMYLCATSSSGSGNTIYFGEGSWLTVV.

This clone has only a few counts. The chain couples TRBV18 to TRBJ1-5; no clear D gene. V lost 6 bases and J 0 bases, leaving 12 bases between the germline ends. The CDR3 length is 15 residues. Germline CDR1 reads KGHSH; CDR2 reads LQKENI. CDR3 nucleotides: TGTGCCAGCTCGTTCCAGTCTTATAGCAATCAGCCCCAGCATTTT. Translated, it gives CASSFQSYSNQPQHF.

This clone was counted a few times. The chain uses TRBV9 and TRBJ2-1; 14 bases align to TRBD2. Germline V gene data show CDR1 as SGDLS and CDR2 as YYNGEE. J gave up 0 bases and V 1 base, and 3 bases lay outside the gene matches. The CDR3 covers 18 residues. CDR3 residues: CASSVLGTSGGSYNEQFF. The CDR3 bases are TGTGCCAGCAGCGTACTTGGGACTAGCGGGGGCTCCTACAATGAGCAGTTCTTC.

V usage is TRBV11-3 and J usage is TRBJ2-7; maybe TRBD2 (5 bases). Germline CDR1 and CDR2: SGHNT and YENEEA. This CDR3 comprises 11 residues. V dropped 5 bases and J dropped 9 bases, with 11 bases sitting between them. The CDR3 spells CASSQLETQYF. DNA for the CDR3: TGTGCCAGCAGCCAACTAGAGACGCAGTACTTC.

The CDR3 sequence: CASSDQRAKNIQYF. The DNA of the CDR3 is TGCGCCAGCAGTGACCAGCGTGCCAAAAACATTCAGTACTTC. The V and J genes are TRBV10-2 and TRBJ2-4; D not certain. The V gene lost 3 bases and the J gene lost 1 base, with 7 bases spanning the gap. The CDR3 contains 14 residues. Germline V gene sequence: CDR1 WSHSY, CDR2 SAAADI.

V usage is TRBV5-1 and J usage is TRBJ1-4; 7 nucleotides agree with TRBD1. The CDR3 has 16 residues. V lost 3 bases and J lost 6; bases outside the gene matches: 11. The V gene's germline CDR1 is SGHRS and CDR2 YFSETQ. CDR3 in amino acids: CASSSRQGSYDEKLFF. In nucleotides, the CDR3 is TGCGCCAGCAGCTCGAGACAGGGAAGCTACGATGAAAAACTGTTTTTT.

The J gene is TRBJ1-1, the V gene TRBV9, with unresolved D. V was clipped by 1 base and J by 7 bases, with 14 bases between them. The germline CDR1 and CDR2 sequences are SGDLS and YYNGEE. CDR3 size: 14 residues. DNA for the CDR3: TGTGCCAGCAGCGTATCTGGCACCGAGGGTGAAGCTTTCTTT. This sequence encodes CASSVSGTEGEAFF.

The chain links TRBV4-1 to TRBJ1-3; D possibly corresponds to TRBD1 (5 bases). Germline CDR1 is MGHRA and CDR2 is YSYEKL. CDR3 size: 16 residues. Trimming pared 0 bases from V and 4 bases from J, leaving 13 bases between. Here the CDR3 DNA reads TGCGCCAGCAGCCAAGAAGGGCAGGGTCCCGGAAACACCATATATTTT. Encoded protein: CASSQEGQGPGNTIYF.

The chain couples TRBV9 to TRBJ1-1, with TRBD1 matching 8 bases. This CDR3 is 15 amino acids long. The J segment lost 5 bases and the V segment lost 1 base, leaving 7 bases of the junction unmatched. CDR1 and CDR2 from the germline V gene are SGDLS and YYNGEE. CDR3 coding DNA: TGTGCCAGCAGCGTATCAGGGGGCGTGGGGACTGAAGCTTTCTTT. It translates to CASSVSGGVGTEAFF.

V and J are TRBV2 and TRBJ2-4; a possible D gene is TRBD1 (5 bases). There are 13 residues in the CDR3. Trimming removed 3 bases at V and 6 bases at J, with 9 bases between. Germline V CDR1 and CDR2: SNHLY, FYNNEI. CDR3 region: CASSDQGRNIQYF. The DNA for the CDR3 is TGTGCCAGCAGTGACCAGGGTCGAAACATTCAGTACTTC.

The chain combines TRBV4-1 with TRBJ1-1; tentative D call: TRBD1 (6 bases). Per the germline V gene, CDR1 is MGHRA and CDR2 is YSYEKL. This CDR3 is built from 15 residues. Trimming pared 4 bases from V and 5 bases from J, leaving 17 bases between. Here the CDR3 reads CASSPIQRGSTEAFF. CDR3 nucleotide sequence: TGCGCCAGCAGCCCTATACAGAGGGGGAGTACTGAAGCTTTCTTT.

This clone was observed once. The chain employs TRBV6-5 and TRBJ1-4; no clear D. CDR1 MNHEY and CDR2 SVGAGI come from the germline V gene. The CDR3 consists of 14 residues. V was pared by 2 bases and J by 7 bases, with 11 bases between. The CDR3 sequence: CASSYTGMGEKLFF. The CDR3 DNA is TGTGCCAGCAGTTACACCGGGATGGGTGAAAAACTGTTTTTT.